One sample yielded the 5 T cell receptor beta chains listed below, sequenced in a study of identical twins. MiXCR, run by TCRdb on the 5' RACE reads, gives a single entry per CDR3 protein. Of about 530,000 distinct CDR3 sequences listed, about a fifth are singletons. Separately, the same data were catalogued under a study of yellow fever vaccine responses in identical twins.

Sequences were obtained from CD4+ T cells sorted from blood. The source of these receptors is a woman between 18 and 30 years old in good health.

The rearrangement uses TRBV21-1 and TRBJ2-2; the DNA was not used to check the table's D call, TRBD1. TRBV21-1 is annotated as a pseudogene. This CDR3 contains 13 residues. The CDR3 loop is CASSQGGDGELFF. The CDR3 region has the DNA TGTGCCAGCAGTCAGGGGGGGGACGGGGAGCTGTTTTTT.

V usage is TRBV5-6 and J usage is TRBJ2-5, with D maybe TRBD2 (6 bases). The CDR3 length is 16 residues. CDR1 is SGHDT and CDR2 is YYEEEE in the germline V gene. The ends were cut back, 4 bases at V and 9 bases at J, with 25 bases in the middle. The CDR3 DNA reads TGTGCCAGCAGCCTTCGGGGGTTGATGGGAGGCAGGTCCCAGTACTTC. It encodes CASSLRGLMGGRSQYF.

This clonotype was detected only once. The chain's CDR3 is CSSELSGTVATVQFF. The CDR3 bases are TGCAGCAGCGAATTATCCGGGACAGTCGCGACGGTGCAGTTCTTC. V gene TRBV20-1 combines with J gene TRBJ2-1; 7 bases match TRBD1. Germline-derived CDR1 and CDR2 are DFQATT and SNEGSKA (reference sequence). CDR3 length: 15 residues.

Only a few counts were recorded for this clonotype. The chain carries TRBV4-1 and TRBJ2-1; 9 nucleotides match TRBD2. J gave up 5 bases and V 4 bases, and 6 bases lay outside the gene matches. CDR3 size: 15 residues. Per the germline V gene, CDR1 is MGHRA and CDR2 is YSYEKL. CDR3 protein: CASSPAGGSHNEQFF. DNA for the CDR3: TGCGCCAGCAGCCCAGCGGGGGGAAGCCACAATGAGCAGTTCTTC.

This clonotype has just a few counts. V and J are TRBV12-3 or TRBV12-4 and TRBJ1-2; no reliable D call. The CDR3 totals 13 residues. Between the trimmed V and J ends, which lost 2 bases and 4 bases, there was a span of 8 bases. CDR3 coding DNA: TGTGCCAGCAGTTTAAACTTGGGCTATGGCTACACCTTC. This sequence encodes CASSLNLGYGYTF.